This T cell receptor (beta chain) was documented in a study of regulatory T cells in long-lasting Graves disease. Study-level points and caveats: Persistent patients shared more public clonotypes (around 3,000) than new patients (approximately 900).

The CDR3 consists of 13 residues. V shed 8 bases and J 2 bases; nucleotides not matched to a gene: 8. The germline CDR1 and CDR2 sequences are SQVTM and ANQGSEA. As for this clonotype: Its antigen is still unknown.

Arm-PCR of CDR3 regions and iRepertoire HTBI primers were the basis on which TCR beta libraries were built. Each CDR3 protein gets one entry after TCRdb re-called the multiplex PCR reads with MiXCR. The repertoire holds more than 450,000 distinct CDR3 sequences, with 15% to 20% as singletons. Time point indicated: newly diagnosed GD, antithyroid drugs for less than 3 months. Isolated PBMC RNA provided the starting material for the TCR library. The same data also went into a second study, on T cells in Graves' hyperthyroidism and ophthalmopathy. That study reports: Blood also showed most of the thyroid clonotypes that were expanded above 0.001. From stable hyperthyroidism, ophthalmopathy was separated by a 13 V-J model. Ophthalmopathy, which appeared later, was predicted by the model a median roughly 6.6 months before onset.

The material was peripheral blood mononuclear cells (PBMCs), obtained at new diagnosis, from a patient treated with antithyroid drugs. The source of this sequence is a man in his forties with Graves disease. The rearrangement links TRBV29-1 to TRBJ2-7, with TRBD1 identical over 8 bases. As DNA, the CDR3 is TGCAGCCCCGGGGACAGGAGAGCCTACGAGCAGTACTTC. It codes for CSPGDRRAYEQYF.